The clone carrying this T cell receptor beta chain has at least ten counts. Its target is not known. The sample originates from a study of Graves' ophthalmopathy and Graves' hyperthyroidism. Study observations and caveats: The model achieved approximately 71% sensitivity and less than 75% specificity for ophthalmopathy progression. Ophthalmopathy could be told apart from stable hyperthyroidism by a 13-signature model (approximately 90% sensitivity, approximately 81% specificity).

Germline V gives CDR1 LGHNA, CDR2 YSLEER. The CDR3 is 15 amino acids. V lost 4 bases, J lost 3 bases, and 16 bases lay in between. The sequenced template was RNA, covering the TCR beta CDR3 region. The authors performed first-round RT-PCR with HTBI primers and then a second-round multiplex PCR. MiXCR was run by TCRdb on the multiplex PCR reads, yielding one entry per CDR3 protein. The sample includes over a million distinct CDR3 sequences, roughly two fifths of them seen just once. This rearrangement joins TRBV4-3 to TRBJ2-7, with D possibly being TRBD2 (6 bases). This TCR derives from an adult man with Graves' hyperthyroidism. The specimen was peripheral blood or thyroid tissue (not recorded which). The chain's CDR3 is CASSLGRVADYEQYF. In DNA form, the CDR3 reads TGCGCCAGCAGCCTGGGCAGGGTAGCGGACTACGAGCAGTACTTC.